What follows is one T cell receptor beta chain and its context. No antigen is known for it. Other DNA sequences in the sample encode the same CDR3. The record originates from a study of shared clonotypes between healthy human individuals. Overall study findings and caveats: Represented genetic and exposure-history diversity was restricted by having few donors.

This CDR3 has 13 residues. Looked up from germline, CDR1 is MNHEY and CDR2 is SMNVEV (reference sequence). J lost 2 bases, V lost 6 bases, and 4 bases had no gene match. Repertoires were generated with immunoSEQ multiplex PCR, while TCRdb's copy carries only in-frame clones and drops some. The profile shows roughly 2,000,000 clones, just under 95% of them singletons. Only CD45RO-negative cells positively selected for CCR7 counted as naive CD8 cells, so terminally differentiated effector memory CD45RA+ cells were excluded. The rearrangement links TRBV27 to TRBJ2-7; 7 bases fit TRBD2. This TCR was sampled from a young man in good health. Some clones in this sample may be carry-over from other donors' samples. Sequenced sample: naive CD8+ T cells from PBMCs. The CDR3 DNA is TGTGCCAGCAGCCCGGGACTAACCTACGAGCAGTACTTC. This gives the protein CASSPGLTYEQYF.